This TCR beta chain emerged from a study of T-cell reconstitution after alpha-beta-depleted transplantation in children. Library preparation (for TCRbeta) was performed with unique molecular identifiers. Each CDR3 protein gets one entry after TCRdb re-called the PCR reads with MiXCR. This sample has around 490,000 distinct CDR3 sequences; roughly an eighth occur once, and the top ten carry 12% to 15%. Germline V CDR1 and CDR2: MDHEN, SYDVKM. The CDR3 is 16 residues long. Trimming removed 2 bases at V and 10 bases at J, with 23 bases between. About this clonotype itself: What it binds is unknown.

General observations from the study: About two months after transplant, alpha-beta T cells reportedly came from several hundred expanded graft clones. Newly produced T cells mostly provided counts and TCRbeta diversity after one year, as hyperexpanded clones declined. Some patients owed their high day-60 TCRbeta diversity to surviving recipient T cells and thymic progenitors.

The TCR sequence derives from a female patient between 2 and 15 years old who had a stem cell transplant for aplastic anemia, so the T cells may come from the graft donor. The V and J genes are TRBV28 and TRBJ1-1, with a weak D call TRBD1 (6 bases). Here the sequenced sample was PBMCs, mostly from graft donor cells, taken 180 days after TCRalphabeta/CD19-depleted stem cell transplant. CDR3 sequence reads: CASSLGGPGRARTAFF. CDR3 DNA sequence: TGTGCCAGCAGTTTAGGGGGGCCAGGGAGGGCAAGGACAGCTTTCTTT.